This entry describes one T cell receptor (beta chain). The target antigen is unknown. These data are taken from a study of a mutant IDH1 vaccine in newly diagnosed glioma. Study in general: The initiation of vaccination occurred 4-6 weeks after radiotherapy alone, or with temozolomide cycles. Treated individuals were around 62% male and around 38% female, averaging about 37 years of age.

General observations from the study: Pseudoprogression appeared unlinked to shifts in leading peripheral T cell clonotypes. Detectable vaccine-induced immune responses arose in over 90% of patients.

Trimming stripped 1 base from V and 5 bases from J, with 8 bases between. The CDR3 loop spans 13 amino acids. Germline CDR1 is SGHTA and CDR2 is FQGTGA. The repertoire was sequenced with immunoSEQ multiplex PCR; TCRdb's copy has only in-frame clones and lacks some. This table has 30,000 or so clones, approximately 83% appearing once. This sample's time point: week 47, end of study. It was 300 ug of mutant IDH1 20-mer peptide that made up each vaccine dose, given with topical imiquimod. The source is a man aged 25-40 years with glioma. This specimen consisted of PBMCs, obtained from a glioma patient whose treatment included an IDH1 peptide vaccine. The chain couples TRBV7-3 to TRBJ2-5; no clear D gene. CDR3 region: CASSLIVGETQYF. In DNA form, the CDR3 reads TGTGCCAGCAGCTTAATTGTGGGGGAGACCCAGTACTTC.